Only a few counts were recorded for the clone carrying this T cell receptor (beta chain). Its antigen is not known. Primed by a sample-barcoded 5' primer and a J-beta primer mix, a second PCR proceeded for 7 to 11 cycles. From the 5' RACE reads, TCRdb called clonotypes with MiXCR, one entry per CDR3 protein. The sample records 1 million or so distinct CDR3 sequences, roughly 45% being singletons. The amount of total RNA extracted per sample was at least 5.5 micrograms. Germline V lookup: CDR1 MNHNS, CDR2 SASEGT. V lost 7 bases and J lost 7; bases outside the gene matches: 4. The CDR3 runs 14 residues. The sample originates from a study of blood T cells in healthy people across ages. Broader study findings: It was the long-lived donors that had more naive CD4+ cells and higher diversity than aged donors.

Sequenced: blood. This TCR derives from a woman aged 60 to 75 in good health. The rearrangement uses TRBV6-1 and TRBJ2-1; 13 nucleotides match TRBD2. CDR3 in amino acids: CASKPGLAGNEQFF. The CDR3 DNA reads as TGTGCCAGCAAGCCGGGACTAGCGGGAAATGAGCAGTTCTTC.